Presented here are 30 T cell receptor beta chains from one specimen sequenced in a study of T cell responses to AZD1222 COVID-19 vaccine. Repertoires were generated with immunoSEQ multiplex PCR, while TCRdb's copy carries only in-frame clones and drops some. The top ten hold less than 3.5% of the sample, which has roughly 96,000 clones, roughly 90% seen once. The starting material was peripheral blood, obtained on day 0 of AZD1222 vaccination. The source is an adult in good health.

The rearrangement joins TRBV13 to TRBJ2-7; TRBD2 matches at 10 bases. The J segment lost 3 bases and the V segment lost 5 bases, leaving 7 bases of the junction unmatched. There are 15 residues in the CDR3. CDR1 is PRHDT, CDR2 FYEKMQ, per germline (reference sequence). The CDR3 DNA sequence: TGTGCCAGCAGCCAAAGCGGGAGGGCCAACTACGAGCAGTACTTC. It encodes CASSQSGRANYEQYF.

The V call is TRBV28, the J call TRBJ2-3, with D tentatively TRBD2 (7 bases). V dropped 2 bases and J dropped 4 bases, with 13 bases sitting between them. The CDR3 has 15 amino acids. The germline V gene has CDR1 MDHEN and CDR2 SYDVKM. CDR3 bases: TGTGCCAGCAGTTTAGGGGGGGCTGGGGCAGATACGCAGTATTTT. This gives the protein CASSLGGAGADTQYF.

This chain uses TRBV15 with TRBJ1-5, with no clear D. This CDR3 contains 14 residues. Germline assignment: CDR1 LNHNV and CDR2 YYDKDF (reference sequence). V gave up 1 base and J gave up 6 bases, with 10 bases separating them. In nucleotides, the CDR3 is TGTGCCACCAGCAGAGGAGGGTCGCGTCAGCCCCAGCATTTT. Encoded protein: CATSRGGSRQPQHF.

The chain employs TRBV3-1 (or the pseudogene TRBV3-2) and TRBJ2-5; D is possibly TRBD2 (6 bases). The V and J ends lost 3 bases and 8 bases respectively, with 16 bases between them. In germline, CDR1 is LGHDT, CDR2 YNNKEL (reference sequence). The CDR3 is made up of 14 amino acids. The CDR3 bases are TGTGCCAGCAGCCAGGGACTTAACGTGGGAACCCAGTACTTC. It yields the protein CASSQGLNVGTQYF.

The chain links TRBV28 to TRBJ1-6; tentative D call: TRBD1 (5 bases). V lost 2 bases to trimming and J lost 4 bases, with 12 bases between them. CDR3 length: 16 residues. Germline-derived CDR1 and CDR2 are MDHEN and SYDVKM. The CDR3 here is CASSLRQGPYNSPLHF. In DNA, the CDR3 is TGTGCCAGCAGTTTAAGGCAGGGTCCGTATAATTCACCCCTCCACTTT.

The genes are TRBV28 and TRBJ2-1; TRBD2 matches 14 bases. The CDR3 is 19 amino acids. Germline V CDR1 and CDR2: MDHEN, SYDVKM. J lost 2 bases, V lost 1 base, and 7 bases had no gene match. CDR3 region: CASSLSPGTSGRTYNEQFF. The CDR3 DNA is TGTGCCAGCAGTTTATCCCCCGGGACTAGCGGGAGAACCTACAATGAGCAGTTCTTC.

The V call is TRBV6-5, the J call TRBJ1-1; no firm D call. Germline-derived CDR1 and CDR2 are MNHEY and SVGAGI. The V end lost 8 bases, the J end lost 4 bases, and 8 bases lay between the germline ends. The CDR3 totals 11 residues. CDR3 protein: CASLMVTEAFF. The CDR3 region has the DNA TGTGCCAGCCTCATGGTCACTGAAGCTTTCTTT.

The CDR3: CASSVSGRAGTGELFF. CDR3 sequence (DNA): TGTGCCAGCAGCGTCAGCGGGAGGGCCGGAACCGGGGAGCTGTTTTTT. This sequence joins TRBV9 and TRBJ2-2; 10 nucleotides match TRBD2. The CDR3 spans 16 residues. The J segment lost 5 bases and the V segment lost 2 bases, leaving 6 bases of the junction unmatched. Per the germline V gene, CDR1 is SGDLS and CDR2 is YYNGEE.

Comment on this clone: Other DNA variants within this sample encode the same CDR3. This chain connects TRBV7-9 to TRBJ2-2; the D is unclear. Germline CDR1 reads SEHNR; CDR2 reads FQNEAQ (reference sequence). This CDR3 comprises 14 residues. V lost 1 base to trimming and J lost 1 base, with 4 bases between them. Here the CDR3 DNA reads TGTGCCAGCAGCTTAGTAGGGAACACCGGGGAGCTGTTTTTT. It codes for CASSLVGNTGELFF.

CDR3 residues: CASSQQGLNTEAFF. The CDR3 DNA reads as TGTGCCAGCAGCCAGCAGGGTTTGAACACTGAAGCTTTCTTT. The chain joins TRBV3-1 (or the pseudogene TRBV3-2) to TRBJ1-1; TRBD1 is a possible D gene (5 bases). Trimming left V 3 bases short and J 0 bases short, with 8 bases between. Germline V gene lookup returns CDR1 LGHDT and CDR2 YNNKEL (reference sequence). The CDR3 is 14 residues long.

The CDR3 bases are TGTGCCATCAGGAAGGACAGGGGGCGGCCCACAAGGCAGTTCTTC. Its translation: CAIRKDRGRPTRQFF. This sequence joins TRBV10-3 and TRBJ2-1; TRBD1 matches at 11 bases. CDR1 is ENHRY and CDR2 is SYGVKD in the germline V gene. The CDR3 sequence is 15 residues long. Trimming removed 6 bases from V and 12 bases from J; junction bases left unmatched: 13.

This clone appeared a single time. The V call is TRBV6-5, the J call TRBJ2-7; TRBD2 agrees at 8 bases. The germline gives CDR1 MNHEY, CDR2 SVGAGI. The CDR3 has 14 amino acids. V lost 0 bases, J lost 6 bases, and 4 bases stayed unmatched. CDR3 residues: CASSYSTGGVEQYF. The CDR3 DNA reads TGTGCCAGCAGTTACTCGACGGGGGGGGTCGAGCAGTACTTC.

The CDR3 region has the DNA TGTGCCATCAGTTGGGCTCAGGGGAACACTGAAGCTTTCTTT. This gives the protein CAISWAQGNTEAFF. The genes are TRBV10-3 and TRBJ1-1; D is possibly TRBD1 (5 bases). CDR3 size: 14 residues. With 5 bases removed from V and 1 base from J, the gap between germline ends came to 11 bases. Germline values: CDR1 ENHRY, CDR2 SYGVKD.

V and J are TRBV5-1 and TRBJ2-7, with 8 bases aligning to TRBD1. The CDR3 runs 15 residues. V dropped 4 bases and J dropped 6; count of bases not matched to a gene: 12. Germline values: CDR1 SGHRS, CDR2 YFSETQ. The CDR3 region has the DNA TGCGCCAGCAGCCCTCGACAGGGGAAGGTTGGCGAGCAGTACTTC. Amino acid sequence: CASSPRQGKVGEQYF.

This chain joins TRBV6-5 and TRBJ1-2, with 12 bases matching TRBD1. The CDR3 runs to 16 residues. Trimming cost V 4 bases and J 10 bases; bases outside gene matches: 13. Germline V CDR1 and CDR2: MNHEY, SVGAGI. In nucleotides, the CDR3 is TGTGCCAGCAGTTTAGTACCGGGACAGGGGGCTGGTCTCTACACCTTC. Protein sequence: CASSLVPGQGAGLYTF.

This clone was counted a few times. The V gene is TRBV7-9, the J gene TRBJ2-7, with TRBD2 matching 7 bases. CDR1 and CDR2 (germline): SEHNR, FQNEAQ (reference sequence). V lost 3 bases, J lost 1 base, and 9 bases stayed unmatched. The CDR3 is made up of 16 amino acids. The CDR3 bases are TGTGCCAGCAGCTTTTTCGGGGGGTGGAGTTCCTACGAGCAGTACTTC. It translates to CASSFFGGWSSYEQYF.

This chain connects TRBV6-5 to TRBJ1-2, with a weak D call TRBD1 (6 bases). Germline V lookup: CDR1 MNHEY, CDR2 SVGAGI. The V and J ends lost 0 bases and 6 bases respectively, with 17 bases between them. CDR3 length equals 16 residues. CDR3: CASSYSTGPGMNGYTF. DNA for the CDR3: TGTGCCAGCAGTTACTCGACAGGCCCGGGAATGAATGGCTACACCTTC.

The chain joins TRBV3-1 (or the pseudogene TRBV3-2) to TRBJ1-4, with 9 bases matching TRBD1. Germline lookup yields CDR1 LGHDT and CDR2 YNNKEL (reference sequence). This CDR3 has 14 amino acids. V gave up 4 bases and J gave up 5 bases; unmatched junction bases: 2. The CDR3 is CASSPGQGNEKLFF. CDR3 DNA: TGTGCCAGCAGCCCCGGACAGGGGAATGAAAAACTGTTTTTT.

The chain links TRBV5-1 to TRBJ2-4; D possibly corresponds to TRBD1 (5 bases). The V and J ends lost 4 bases and 0 bases respectively, with 11 bases between them. This CDR3 is 15 amino acids long. CDR1 SGHRS and CDR2 YFSETQ come from the germline V gene. CDR3 bases: TGCGCCAGCAGCGCCCCGGACATAGCCAAAAACATTCAGTACTTC. Its protein is CASSAPDIAKNIQYF.

This rearrangement joins TRBV5-4 to TRBJ2-2; unclear D gene. The germline CDR1 and CDR2 sequences are SGHNT and YYREEE (reference sequence). The V and J ends lost 0 bases and 4 bases respectively, with 4 bases between them. The CDR3 contains 13 residues. The CDR3 reads CASSLGRTGELFF. The CDR3, as DNA: TGTGCCAGCAGCTTGGGTCGCACCGGGGAGCTGTTTTTT.

The chain joins TRBV7-6 to TRBJ2-7, with D possibly being TRBD2 (5 bases). Looked up from germline, CDR1 is SGHVS and CDR2 is FNYEAQ. The CDR3 contains 15 residues. The V end was cut by 1 base, the J end by 2 bases, with 12 bases between. The CDR3 protein is CASSLGAGLTYEQYF. The CDR3 nucleotides read TGTGCCAGCAGCTTAGGGGCAGGACTTACCTACGAGCAGTACTTC.

The rearrangement uses TRBV28 and TRBJ1-4; D is undetermined. The V gene lost 1 base and the J gene lost 6 bases, with 12 bases spanning the gap. CDR1 and CDR2 (germline): MDHEN, SYDVKM. This CDR3 contains 15 residues. CDR3 nucleotide sequence: TGTGCCAGCAGTTTATCCGGGGAGTGGGATGAAAAACTGTTTTTT. As protein: CASSLSGEWDEKLFF.

The rearrangement uses TRBV11-2 and TRBJ2-7; D unclear. V lost 4 bases to trimming and J lost 3 bases, with 7 bases between them. Looked up from germline, CDR1 is SGHAT and CDR2 is FQNNGV. The CDR3 consists of 12 residues. DNA of the CDR3: TGTGCCAGCAGCTCGACCATCTACGAGCAGTACTTC. Translation gives CASSSTIYEQYF.

CDR3 coding DNA: TGTGCCAGCAGTTTAAGGCAGGGGGTTTCCTACAATGAGCAGTTCTTC. This sequence encodes CASSLRQGVSYNEQFF. The chain combines TRBV28 with TRBJ2-1, with 7 bases lining up with TRBD1. This CDR3 is built from 16 residues. The J segment lost 1 base and the V segment lost 2 bases, leaving 5 bases of the junction unmatched. CDR1 is MDHEN, CDR2 SYDVKM, per germline. Full variable domain (missing parts from reference TRBV28 and TRBJ2-1): DVKVTQSSRYLVKRTGEKVFLECVQDMDHENMFWYRQDPGLGLRLIYFSYDVKMKEKGDIPEGYSVSREKKERFSLILESASTNQTSMYLCASSLRQGVSYNEQFFGPGTRLTVL.

This chain joins TRBV28 and TRBJ1-5; 8 positions agree with TRBD1. Germline V CDR1 and CDR2: MDHEN, SYDVKM. V lost 6 bases and J lost 7; bases outside the gene matches: 5. CDR3 length equals 13 residues. The CDR3 region is CASRATGDQPQHF. DNA of the CDR3: TGTGCCAGCAGGGCGACAGGGGACCAGCCCCAGCATTTT.

The table lists this clone with a few counts. This chain links TRBV9 with TRBJ2-2; D not resolved. The CDR3 spans 13 residues. Trimming removed 3 bases from V and 7 bases from J, with 10 bases in between. Germline V gene data show CDR1 as SGDLS and CDR2 as YYNGEE. The CDR3 DNA sequence: TGTGCCAGCAGCGGTGCATTTGACGGGGAGCTGTTTTTT. It codes for CASSGAFDGELFF.

V and J are TRBV28 and TRBJ2-7; 9 bases line up with TRBD2. Germline-derived CDR1 and CDR2 are MDHEN and SYDVKM. CDR3 length: 14 amino acids. V was pared by 5 bases and J by 5 bases, with 7 bases of the junction left unmatched. The CDR3 nucleotides are TGTGCCAGCAGTAATAGCGGGAGTCTTAACGAGCAGTACTTC. Translation: CASSNSGSLNEQYF.

This chain joins TRBV6-1 and TRBJ1-2, with D possibly TRBD1 on 6 matching bases. Germline V gives CDR1 MNHNS, CDR2 SASEGT. CDR3 size: 16 residues. Trimming shortened V by 1 base and J by 3 bases, and 15 bases separated the two germline ends. CDR3 sequence: CASSEVVRGSYYGYTF. DNA for the CDR3: TGTGCCAGCAGTGAAGTGGTCAGGGGTTCGTACTATGGCTACACCTTC.

The chain links TRBV11-2 to TRBJ2-7, with TRBD2 matching over 9 bases. The CDR3 loop spans 14 amino acids. Looked up from germline, CDR1 is SGHAT and CDR2 is FQNNGV. Germline trimming cut 5 bases from V and 4 bases from J; bases unmatched to any gene: 6. DNA of the CDR3: TGTGCCAGCAGCCCAAGGGCGGGAGGGTACGAGCAGTACTTC. Translation: CASSPRAGGYEQYF.

J is TRBJ2-3 and V is TRBV10-3; no clear D gene. The V end lost 3 bases, the J end lost 1 base, and 11 bases lay between the germline ends. The CDR3 length is 15 residues. In germline, CDR1 is ENHRY, CDR2 SYGVKD. CDR3 DNA sequence: TGTGCCATCAGTGATGGTGGGTTTGGCACAGATACGCAGTATTTT. As protein: CAISDGGFGTDTQYF.